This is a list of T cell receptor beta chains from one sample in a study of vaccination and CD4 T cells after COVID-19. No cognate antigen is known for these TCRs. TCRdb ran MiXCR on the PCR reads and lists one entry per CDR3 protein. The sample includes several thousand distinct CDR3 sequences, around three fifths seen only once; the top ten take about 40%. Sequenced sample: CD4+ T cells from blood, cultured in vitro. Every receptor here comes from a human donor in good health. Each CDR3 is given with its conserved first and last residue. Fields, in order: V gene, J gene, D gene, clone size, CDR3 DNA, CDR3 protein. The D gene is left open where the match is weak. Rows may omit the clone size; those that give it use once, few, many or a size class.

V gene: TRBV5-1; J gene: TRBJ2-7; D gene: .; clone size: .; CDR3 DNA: TGCGCCAGCAGTTTAGACACTCCGACCTACGAGCAGTACTTC; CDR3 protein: CASSLDTPTYEQYF
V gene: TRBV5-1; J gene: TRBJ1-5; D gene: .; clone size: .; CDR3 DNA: TGCGCCAGCAGCATCGAAGGGGACGATCAGCCCCAGCATTTT; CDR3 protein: CASSIEGDDQPQHF
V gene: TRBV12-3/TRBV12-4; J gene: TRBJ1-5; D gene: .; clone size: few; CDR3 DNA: TGTGCCAGCAGTTTATATAGCAATCAGCCCCAGCATTTT; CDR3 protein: CASSLYSNQPQHF
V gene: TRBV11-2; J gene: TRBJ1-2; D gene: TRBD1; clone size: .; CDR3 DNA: TGTGCCAGCAGCTTAGGGGTGGGACAGGGGACGAGGTATGGCTACACCTTC; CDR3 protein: CASSLGVGQGTRYGYTF
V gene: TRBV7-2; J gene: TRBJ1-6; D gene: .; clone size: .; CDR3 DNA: TGTGCCAGCAGCTTAAACAGCCTTAATTCACCCCTCCACTTT; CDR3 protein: CASSLNSLNSPLHF
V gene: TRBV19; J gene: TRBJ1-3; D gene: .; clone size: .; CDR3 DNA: TGTGCCAGTAGTGAGAGTGGAAACACCATATATTTT; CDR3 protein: CASSESGNTIYF
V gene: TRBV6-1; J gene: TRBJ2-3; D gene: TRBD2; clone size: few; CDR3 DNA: TGTGCCAGCAGTGAACAAGCGGGGTTCCATACGCAGTATTTT; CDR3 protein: CASSEQAGFHTQYF
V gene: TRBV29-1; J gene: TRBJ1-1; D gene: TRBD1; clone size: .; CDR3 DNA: TGCAGCGGGCGAAAGGGGGACAGGGGGACTGAAGCTTTCTTT; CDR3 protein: CSGRKGDRGTEAFF
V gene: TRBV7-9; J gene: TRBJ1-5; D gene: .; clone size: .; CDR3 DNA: TGTGCCAGCAGCTTAGCGCAGGGTCCCAATCAGCCCCAGCATTTT; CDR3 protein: CASSLAQGPNQPQHF
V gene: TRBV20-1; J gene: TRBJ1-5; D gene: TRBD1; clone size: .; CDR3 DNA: TGCAGTGCTAGAGATTCCCGACAGGGGCAGGGACAGCCCCAGCATTTT; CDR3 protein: CSARDSRQGQGQPQHF
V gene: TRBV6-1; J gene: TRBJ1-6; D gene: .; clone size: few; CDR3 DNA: TGTGCCAGCGAGACACCCCTCCACTTT; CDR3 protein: CASETPLHF
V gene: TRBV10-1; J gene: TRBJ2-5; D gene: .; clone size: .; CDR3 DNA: TGCGCCAGCAGTGGACAGTACCAAGAGACCCAGTACTTC; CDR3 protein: CASSGQYQETQYF
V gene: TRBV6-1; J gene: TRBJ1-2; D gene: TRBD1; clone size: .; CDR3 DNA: TGTGCCAGCAGCAGGACAGGGGGGTGGTGGTATGGCTACACCTTC; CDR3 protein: CASSRTGGWWYGYTF
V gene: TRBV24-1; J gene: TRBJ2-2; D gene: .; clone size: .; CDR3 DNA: TGTGCCACCAGTGATCCGGCTAGGGGGGAGCTGTTTTTT; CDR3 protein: CATSDPARGELFF
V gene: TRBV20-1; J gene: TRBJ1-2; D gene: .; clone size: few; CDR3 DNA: TGCAGTGCTAGATCCCCCAGGGAGGATGGCTACACCTTC; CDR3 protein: CSARSPREDGYTF
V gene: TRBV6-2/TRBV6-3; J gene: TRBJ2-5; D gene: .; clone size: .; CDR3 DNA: TGTGCCAGCAGTCAAGGGGGTTCGCAAAAGACCCAGTACTTC; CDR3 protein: CASSQGGSQKTQYF
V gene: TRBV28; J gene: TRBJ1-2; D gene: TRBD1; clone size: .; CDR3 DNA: TGTGCCAGCAGTAGACAGGGTCGCCTAGGCTACACCTTC; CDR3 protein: CASSRQGRLGYTF
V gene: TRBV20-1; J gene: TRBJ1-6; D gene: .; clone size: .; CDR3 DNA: TGCAGTGCTAGGGCACCGAGCTCCTATAATTCACCCCTCCACTTT; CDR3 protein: CSARAPSSYNSPLHF
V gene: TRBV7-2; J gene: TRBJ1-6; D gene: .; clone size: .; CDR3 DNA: TGTGCCAGCAGGGACAGAGAGATGAATTCACCCCTCCACTTT; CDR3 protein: CASRDREMNSPLHF
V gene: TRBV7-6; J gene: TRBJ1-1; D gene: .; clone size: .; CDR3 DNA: TGTGCCAGCAGCTCAGCAGTGGACACTGAAGCTTTCTTT; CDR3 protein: CASSSAVDTEAFF
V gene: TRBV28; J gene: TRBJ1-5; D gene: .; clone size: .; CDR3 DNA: TGTGCCAGCAGAGTTGGACAGAGCGCTTATAGCAATCAGCCCCAGCATTTT; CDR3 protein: CASRVGQSAYSNQPQHF
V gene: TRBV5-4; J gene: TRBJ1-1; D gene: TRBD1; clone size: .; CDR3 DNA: TGTGCCAGCAGCTTGGGACAGGGTGTCACTGAAGCTTTCTTT; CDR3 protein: CASSLGQGVTEAFF
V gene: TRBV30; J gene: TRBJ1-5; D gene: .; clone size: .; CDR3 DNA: TGTGCCTGGAGTGTTGGGTGGGGCAATCAGCCCCAGCATTTT; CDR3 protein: CAWSVGWGNQPQHF